A selection of T cell receptor beta chains follows, all from one sample in a study of post-analysis software for immune sequencing data. In TCRdb, the PCR reads were re-called with MiXCR into one record per CDR3 protein. The sample comprises about 620,000 distinct CDR3 sequences, about 40% of which are singletons, and more than 1.5% rests with the top ten. Sequencing was done on a sample of blood. The origin of the receptors is a girl between 5 and 17 years old with multiple sclerosis. Each CDR3 is given without its conserved first and last residue.

ASSASRGSGANVLT	TRBV12-3/TRBV12-4	TRBJ2-6
ASKRTGGIFGYT	TRBV6-5	TRBJ1-2
ATSRDLTPGRVEQF	TRBV15	TRBJ2-1
SVSIVRDNEQF	TRBV29-1	TRBJ2-1
SVGQEGKLF	TRBV29-1	TRBJ1-4
ASGDGAQY	TRBV3-1	TRBJ2-3
ASSLARLAGVDTQY	TRBV5-1	TRBJ2-3
ASSLRWLAPYEQY	TRBV21-1	TRBJ2-7
ASSLVSSGGYEQY	TRBV5-1	TRBJ2-7
ASSQGGLSVWNEQF	TRBV4-1	TRBJ2-1
ASSLATGNLAKNIQY	TRBV5-1	TRBJ2-4
ASRDTGEQY	TRBV5-8	TRBJ2-7
SASGGAVETQY	TRBV20-1	NA
ASSQLSDTQY	TRBV3-1	TRBJ2-3
ASRIAGGDNEQF	TRBV21-1	TRBJ2-1
ASSSSTPESTDTQY	TRBV3-1	TRBJ2-3
ASRSSMGNTEAF	TRBV5-1	TRBJ1-1
ASRGLAGGQETQY	TRBV12-3/TRBV12-4	TRBJ2-5
ASSYGPGTINEQF	TRBV6-5	TRBJ2-1
ASSANPGGYEQY	TRBV6-5	TRBJ2-7
AISESGQGNNEQF	TRBV10-3	TRBJ2-1
ASSLGTGGVEQY	TRBV5-1	TRBJ2-5
ASSWPTGKGNYGYT	TRBV5-1	TRBJ1-2
ASTRGGQPQH	TRBV12-3/TRBV12-4	TRBJ1-5
SARDLGGLTYGYT	TRBV20-1	TRBJ1-2
ASRGQTYNEQF	TRBV12-3/TRBV12-4	TRBJ2-1
ASRAREGAYNEQF	TRBV12-3/TRBV12-4	TRBJ2-1
AISPNTGGGTEAF	TRBV10-3	TRBJ1-1
ASSYGPRAF	TRBV6-5	TRBJ1-1
ASSSSGPAEAF	TRBV3-1	TRBJ1-1
ASSPIAGGIQETQY	TRBV5-1	TRBJ2-5
ASSPQPQDEQY	TRBV12-3/TRBV12-4	TRBJ2-5
AIQGARGYEQY	TRBV10-3	TRBJ2-7
ASSLAGTGTHEQY	TRBV12-3/TRBV12-4	NA
ASSLSEATEAF	TRBV7-9	TRBJ1-1
SVQRRISYNEQF	TRBV29-1	TRBJ2-1
ASSQDGAGRGFQETQY	TRBV4-1	TRBJ2-5
ASSLEGGHQETQY	TRBV5-1	TRBJ2-5
ASSVTSLPVNGYT	TRBV27	TRBJ1-2
ASSRIKGARSPLH	TRBV23-1	TRBJ1-6
SAPPILAGDNEQF	TRBV20-1	TRBJ2-1
ASSLGGRANT	TRBV12-3/TRBV12-4	TRBJ1-2
SAEVAYNEQF	TRBV29-1	TRBJ2-1
SVSWGGPRDEQY	TRBV29-1	NA
ASSAPGVRSYEQY	TRBV9	TRBJ2-7
ASNTGTRGNTIY	TRBV13	TRBJ1-3
SVGGTSGRPYEQY	TRBV29-1	TRBJ2-7
ASSSRTQAYEQY	TRBV11-3	TRBJ2-7
ASRLGGIDTQY	TRBV6-1	TRBJ2-3
ATSRDSRVNEQF	TRBV15	TRBJ2-1
ASSFQGGDYGYT	TRBV12-3/TRBV12-4	TRBJ1-2
TSRFLADYNEQF	TRBV12-3/TRBV12-4	TRBJ2-1
ASIKTGYEQY	TRBV21-1	NA
ASCRITWDSYNEQF	TRBV6-1	TRBJ2-1
SARGGNNEQF	TRBV20-1	TRBJ2-1
ASSLVGAQAEAF	TRBV5-1	TRBJ1-1
ANSQDGLAGADTQY	TRBV3-1	TRBJ2-3
ASSLAASGRAHEQY	TRBV7-2	TRBJ2-7
ASSYVVGADTQY	TRBV6-6	TRBJ2-3
ASSQPDTSGANVRT	TRBV4-1	TRBJ2-6